The table lists the clone carrying this T cell receptor beta chain with a count of one. Its antigen is currently unknown. The same CDR3 arises from other DNA sequences in this sample as well. Method: immunoSEQ multiplex PCR; TCRdb's copy keeps in-frame clones and lacks some. The sample includes roughly 250,000 clones, over 85% of them seen just once. The sample belongs to a study of T cell responses to AZD1222 COVID-19 vaccine. About the study: It was second doses at about 4 or about 12 weeks that were pooled. Whole-study results and caveats: Spike-specific TCRs gained breadth and depth after people received two AZD1222 doses. Donor demographics were predominantly white British with a female majority; clonal diversity may be underestimated. Vaccine-associated CD4 TCRs spanned spike, dominant at 160-218 and 743-854.

This CDR3 has 14 residues. The V and J ends lost 2 bases and 3 bases respectively, with 8 bases between them. Germline CDR1 reads MDHEN; CDR2 reads SYDVKM. The chain combines TRBV28 with TRBJ1-5; D remains unclear. The TCR was taken from an adult in good health. The sample was peripheral blood, taken on day 0 of AZD1222 vaccination. The CDR3 DNA reads as TGTGCCAGCAGTTTAGGCGGAACCAATCAGCCCCAGCATTTT. Encoded protein: CASSLGGTNQPQHF.